The 5 T cell receptor beta chains below come from one sample, sequenced in a study of blood T cell repertoires in COVID-19. Assay: immunoSEQ multiplex PCR; the TCRdb copy retains only in-frame clones and omits some. The sample lists more than 80,000 clones; 71% were seen once. Specimen: peripheral blood. These receptors all stem from a human donor with acute or convalescent COVID-19. The donor label of this sample is uncertain.

At least ten counts were recorded for this clone. The chain is built from TRBV12-3 or TRBV12-4 and TRBJ2-1; weak D call: TRBD1 (6 bases). The CDR3 covers 13 residues. Trimming removed 3 bases from V and 15 bases from J, with 18 bases in between. This CDR3 reads CASSLLTGISRFF. CDR3 coding DNA: TGTGCCAGCAGTTTGTTGACAGGCATATCGCGGTTCTTC.

The chain has TRBV19 and TRBJ1-5; 8 positions agree with TRBD1. The ends lost 7 bases at V and 2 bases at J; junction bases unmatched: 16. From germline, CDR1 is LNHDA and CDR2 SQIVND (reference sequence). This CDR3 spans 18 amino acids. The CDR3 DNA reads TGTGCCAGTACCCTATCCACAGGGGGGACGACTGGCAATCAGCCCCAGCATTTT. Its translation is CASTLSTGGTTGNQPQHF.

This sequence joins TRBV12-3 or TRBV12-4 and TRBJ1-4, with D perhaps matching TRBD1 (5 bases). The V end lost 3 bases, the J end lost 7 bases, and 9 bases lay between the germline ends. CDR3 length equals 13 residues. The DNA of the CDR3 is TGTGCCAGCAGTTTTGGTCAGGGTGAAAAACTGTTTTTT. Translated: CASSFGQGEKLFF.

This chain connects TRBV12-3 or TRBV12-4 to TRBJ2-5, with D perhaps TRBD2 (6 bases). The CDR3 covers 13 residues. The germline V and J ends were trimmed by 7 bases and 5 bases, with 14 bases remaining between them. The CDR3 region is CASTRWGEETQYF. As DNA, the CDR3 is TGTGCCAGCACCCGGTGGGGGGAGGAGACCCAGTACTTC.

V gene TRBV14 combines with J gene TRBJ2-1; 10 bases align to TRBD1. J lost 1 base, V lost 6 bases, and 0 bases had no gene match. Germline lookup yields CDR1 SGHDN and CDR2 FVKESK. The CDR3 has 14 residues. CDR3 amino acids: CASRDRGSYNEQFF. The CDR3 DNA follows: TGTGCCAGCAGGGACAGGGGGTCCTACAATGAGCAGTTCTTC.